Described below is a single TCR beta chain sequence and its context. Its antigen remains unidentified. Nothing much larger sits one base from this clone, and base qualities are not available. Including cysteine and phenylalanine, the CDR3 has 13 amino acids. This entry keeps only the CDR3 DNA: 39 bases, framed from base 1. In the germline V gene (reference sequence), CDR1 corresponds to MNHNY and CDR2 to SVGAGI. V loses 10 bases of germline sequence and J loses 6 bases, and the interval between the two ends is 15 bases. This entry belongs to a study of PD-L1 blockade in urothelial cancer (dated by TCRdb to about 2017). Study-level background: All patients started therapy in about 2014 and received atezolizumab 1,200 mg intravenously every 3 weeks. Blood samples were analyzed at 3 weeks after treatment start (second dose) and at 6 weeks after treatment start. Several patients achieved durable clinical benefit and 20 did not. Progression-free survival longer than 6 months counted as durable clinical benefit, and TCR features were additionally tested against both progression-free and overall survival. Patients had an ECOG performance status of 0 or 1 and had received between 0 and 3 prior chemotherapy regimens. Over 28 patients had pretreatment blood TCR-seq, some 24 had at least one posttreatment blood collection, and some 24 had tumor TCR-seq. An exploratory multi-omic analysis was conducted of the somatic, immune and clinical correlates of response to PD-L1 blockade with atezolizumab in urothelial cancer. In the same patients, pretreatment tumors underwent whole exome sequencing and RNA sequencing in addition to TCR sequencing. About 90% of the 29 patients were males with bladder-origin urothelial cancer, and about 65% of the roughly 30 reported a prior smoking history. Pretreatment tumor samples, along with matched peripheral blood serially collected before and after atezolizumab treatment, were subjected to TCR sequencing. Blood samples gave median yields of around 150,000 T cells and 82,636 unique TCRs, along with a median clonality of about 0.084. The investigation overall reported the following: At 3 weeks after the start of treatment, tumor-associated TCR clones in peripheral blood had expanded more in patients with durable benefit (n of about 22, p = 0.022). A pretreatment peripheral blood TCR clonality below the median was linked to improved progression-free and overall survival. Because the sample size was small (n ≈ 30) and many exploratory analyses were performed, the results are intended to be hypothesis-generating.

Synthetic TCR analog templates were spiked into each PCR so that absolute template abundance could be estimated from read counts. Using the immunoSEQ assay, TCRbeta CDR3 regions were amplified from genomic DNA with bias-controlled V and J gene primers. Sequencing of rearranged TCRbeta segments was performed at approximately 20X coverage. As for the authors' bioinformatics: Clustering was used to correct sequencing errors, and CDR3s were annotated against IMGT so that V, D and J genes could be assigned. Downstream analyses used only productive TCRbeta rearrangements, leaving out any out-of-frame or stop-codon sequences. Clonality was calculated as one minus the Shannon entropy normalized by the log of the number of unique productive sequences. Clones differing between time points or between blood and tumor were identified using Fisher's exact test with Benjamini-Hochberg correction, with an adjusted p below 0.01 applied as the threshold. Not all clones reach the TCRdb copy of this immuneACCESS table, which keeps in-frame sequences only. Checked studies attribute under half of the gap to unresolved V genes and leave the rest unexplained. Clonal size and the V and J genes are those of that table, whereas D and trimming came from the DNA. The sample table shows approximately 38,000 clones, and 75% to 90% are seen once. Together, the top ten hold under 25% of the sample.

Explained via the paper, the time point label denotes: peripheral blood 6 weeks after treatment start. A total of roughly 30 patients with locally advanced or metastatic urothelial carcinoma, treated at Memorial Sloan Kettering on a trial protocol, made up the cohort. Peripheral blood mononuclear cells were collected pretreatment and during treatment, at between 1 and 8 total time points per patient. The Qiagen DNeasy Blood extraction kit was used to purify genomic DNA from total PBMCs and from tumor samples. Collected pretreatment and during treatment, PBMCs were isolated and stored as previously described.

The starting material was PBMCs, obtained around atezolizumab (anti-PD-L1) treatment. The TCR was taken from a man aged 55 to 70 with urothelial cancer. The chain is made from TRBV6-6 and TRBJ2-2, and TRBD2 may be the D gene, going by 5 matching bases. The nucleotide sequence reads TGTGCCACAACTTTTAGCGTGGCCGGGGAGCTGTTTTTT. Translated, this is CATTFSVAGELFF.